Described below is a single TCR beta chain sequence and its context. Its matching antigen is unknown. The junction departs from germline at one end; a sequencing error may be responsible. The data belong to a study of cytomegalovirus exposure and HLA in healthy donors. Study-wide results and caveats: A later analysis found most CMV-associated TCR beta chains apparently HLA-restricted. One cluster of highly shared sequence variants probably arose as a sequencing artifact. It was reported in a later analysis that an Asian-associated ancestry cluster showed fewer N-insertions than the roughly 620-donor mean. The authors listed 180 or so TCR beta chains as cytomegalovirus-associated.

A multiplex PCR was run with 60 Vbeta primers and 13 Jbeta primers. The method was immunoSEQ multiplex PCR; TCRdb's version includes in-frame clones alone and lacks a portion of them. The sample carries some 95,000 clones, nearly 80% recorded once. The germline gives CDR1 SSHAT, CDR2 FNYEAQ (reference sequence). The CDR3 is 15 residues long. The sequenced material came from PBMCs. The source of this sequence is a woman in her thirties or forties in good health and CMV-seropositive. The rearrangement uses TRBV7-7 and TRBJ2-5; 7 positions agree with TRBD2. The CDR3 nucleotides are TGTGCTAGCAGCCCTGGGGCGGGAGCTTTGGAGACCCAGTACTTC. It encodes CASSPGAGALETQYF.